Following are 18 T cell receptor beta chains from one sample sequenced in a study of cytomegalovirus exposure and HLA in healthy donors. Researchers ran the PCR with 60 Vbeta and 13 Jbeta primers. TCRdb keeps only in-frame clones here, not all; method: immunoSEQ multiplex PCR. The data show 140,000 to 150,000 clones, around 67% seen once. The material sequenced was PBMCs. Receptors were obtained from a woman aged 18-30 years in good health and CMV-seronegative.

The chain joins TRBV5-4 to TRBJ2-5; no reliable D call. Trimming pared 3 bases from V and 4 bases from J, leaving 19 bases between. The CDR3 covers 16 residues. CDR1 is SGHNT and CDR2 is YYREEE in the germline V gene (reference sequence). The CDR3 DNA reads TGTGCCAGCAGCTCTCAGGATCTTGCGACCGGAGAGACCCAGTACTTC. Translation gives CASSSQDLATGETQYF.

The chain employs TRBV7-2 and TRBJ1-4; D unclear. Germline CDR1 and CDR2: SGHTA and FQGNSA. The CDR3 covers 14 residues. V lost 5 bases and J lost 0, with 7 bases in between. The CDR3 coding sequence is TGTGCCAGCAGCCCGCGAGCAACTAATGAAAAACTGTTTTTT. Its translation: CASSPRATNEKLFF.

Worth noting for this clone: Germline and junction disagree at one end, which may indicate a read error. The chain joins TRBV7-7 to TRBJ1-2; D call uncertain. This CDR3 is built from 15 residues. Germline CDR1 reads SSHAT; CDR2 reads FNYEAQ (reference sequence). The CDR3 nucleotides read TGTGCTAGCAGCTTAGGGAGGGTTCGCCTCTATGGCTACACCTTC. Translated: CASSLGRVRLYGYTF.

This chain joins TRBV5-1 and TRBJ2-5, with no clear D. CDR1 is SGHRS, CDR2 YFSETQ, per germline. Trimming stripped 1 base from V and 4 bases from J, with 11 bases between. The CDR3 contains 14 residues. DNA of the CDR3: TGCGCCAGCAGCTTGACACGTGGGCCAGAGACCCAGTACTTC. Its translation: CASSLTRGPETQYF.

The chain carries TRBV28 and TRBJ1-2; TRBD1 matches 9 bases. The CDR3 is 15 residues long. The V gene end was trimmed by 5 bases and the J gene end by 4 bases; junction bases not matched to a gene: 8. The germline V gene encodes CDR1 MDHEN and CDR2 SYDVKM. The CDR3 sequence is CASSATGGGGYGYTF. The CDR3 DNA reads TGTGCCAGCAGTGCCACAGGGGGCGGTGGCTATGGCTACACCTTC.

This chain connects TRBV10-3 to TRBJ1-2; D is unresolved. Looked up from germline, CDR1 is ENHRY and CDR2 is SYGVKD. CDR3 size: 16 residues. Trimming left V 5 bases short and J 3 bases short, with 19 bases between. In DNA form, the CDR3 reads TGTGCCATCAGTCCTTGGGGTGGGAGGTCTCACTATGGCTACACCTTC. Its protein product is CAISPWGGRSHYGYTF.

In its sample, this clone was seen a few times. The chain recombines TRBV4-3 with TRBJ1-2; weak D call: TRBD1 (6 bases). CDR1 is LGHNA, CDR2 YSLEER, per germline. The V end was cut by 0 bases, the J end by 8 bases, with 16 bases between. The CDR3 contains 15 residues. The CDR3 here is CASSQEQGQLWGYTF. CDR3 nucleotides: TGCGCCAGCAGCCAAGAGCAGGGGCAACTATGGGGCTACACCTTC.

J is TRBJ1-3 and V is TRBV19; D is undetermined. From germline, CDR1 is LNHDA and CDR2 SQIVND (reference sequence). This CDR3 region has 15 residues. V gave up 9 bases and J gave up 0 bases, with 15 bases separating them. CDR3 DNA: TGTGCCAGCGATGCCGGGAGGATCTCTGGAAACACCATATATTTT. Its translation is CASDAGRISGNTIYF.

The chain links TRBV15 to TRBJ2-1; 8 nucleotides agree with TRBD1. The CDR3 totals 15 residues. Germline V gene lookup returns CDR1 LNHNV and CDR2 YYDKDF (reference sequence). Unmatched junction bases numbered 9, after V lost 4 bases and J lost 7 bases. The CDR3 DNA reads as TGTGCCACCAGCATTCCGGGACAGGTGTGGAATGAGCAGTTCTTC. Translation: CATSIPGQVWNEQFF.

The chain joins TRBV28 to TRBJ1-6, with 9 bases identical to TRBD1. CDR1 and CDR2 from the germline V gene are MDHEN and SYDVKM. The CDR3 length is 18 residues. J lost 8 bases, V lost 2 bases, and 13 bases had no gene match. The CDR3 region has the DNA TGTGCCAGCAGTTTACTAACAGGGGGCCTCGGTGGGGATTCACCCCTCCACTTT. Protein: CASSLLTGGLGGDSPLHF. Full variable domain (remainder filled in from reference TRBV28 and TRBJ1-6): DVKVTQSSRYLVKRTGEKVFLECVQDMDHENMFWYRQDPGLGLRLIYFSYDVKMKEKGDIPEGYSVSREKKERFSLILESASTNQTSMYLCASSLLTGGLGGDSPLHFGNGTRLTVT.

V usage is TRBV6-4 and J usage is TRBJ2-2; no firm D call. This CDR3 spans 13 amino acids. Germline values: CDR1 MRHNA, CDR2 SNTAGT. Trimming took off 6 bases at V and 4 bases at J, with 9 bases between the two ends. The CDR3 spells CASSAGSTGELFF. Written as DNA, the CDR3 is TGTGCCAGCAGCGCAGGCTCCACCGGGGAGCTGTTTTTT.

V is TRBV7-8 and J is TRBJ2-2, with 8 bases that match TRBD1. CDR3 size: 18 residues. Trimming at V came to 0 bases and at J to 2 bases, leaving 8 bases not matched to a gene. CDR1 is SGHVS, CDR2 FQNEAQ, per germline. CDR3 bases: TGTGCCAGCAGCTTAGCGCATAAAGGACAGGGCAACACCGGGGAGCTGTTTTTT. This translates into CASSLAHKGQGNTGELFF.

V is TRBV18 and J is TRBJ1-1, with a possible D match to TRBD1 (5 bases). Germline V gives CDR1 KGHSH, CDR2 LQKENI. Trimming removed 3 bases at V and 1 base at J, with 9 bases between. This CDR3 comprises 14 residues. The CDR3 region is CASSPGPTNTEAFF. In DNA form, the CDR3 reads TGTGCCAGCTCACCGGGGCCAACGAACACTGAAGCTTTCTTT.

The V gene is TRBV10-3, the J gene TRBJ2-5, with 9 positions matching TRBD2. Trimming took 2 bases from V and 4 from J; bases not matched to a gene: 11. The CDR3 loop spans 17 amino acids. Germline V gene lookup returns CDR1 ENHRY and CDR2 SYGVKD. CDR3 nucleotides: TGTGCCATCAGTGAGAAGGGACTAGCCGGGGGGGTAGAGACCCAGTACTTC. Its translation is CAISEKGLAGGVETQYF.

A remark on this clone: One end of the junction fails to match germline, which may point to a read error. The J gene is TRBJ2-4, the V gene TRBV7-2; TRBD1 might be the D (5 bases). Germline values: CDR1 SGHTA, CDR2 FQGNSA. This CDR3 is built from 15 residues. CDR3: CASSLGARAKNSQYF. Written as DNA, the CDR3 is TGTGCCAGCAGCTTAGGGGCCAGGGCCAAAAACAGTCAGTACTTC.

The rearrangement joins TRBV5-1 to TRBJ2-5, with 11 positions matching TRBD2. Unmatched junction bases numbered 3, after V lost 4 bases and J lost 4 bases. This CDR3 is 14 amino acids long. Looked up from germline, CDR1 is SGHRS and CDR2 is YFSETQ. This CDR3 reads CASSPGTSGETQYF. CDR3 coding DNA: TGCGCCAGCAGCCCGGGGACTAGCGGAGAGACCCAGTACTTC.

The rearrangement joins TRBV10-3 to TRBJ2-3, with 11 nucleotides matching TRBD2. V lost 5 bases, J lost 4 bases, and 14 bases stayed unmatched. Per germline, CDR1 ENHRY and CDR2 SYGVKD. CDR3 length: 18 residues. CDR3 amino acids: CAISRTSGSVGAADTQYF. CDR3 sequence (DNA): TGTGCCATCAGTAGAACTAGCGGGAGTGTGGGGGCAGCAGATACGCAGTATTTT.

The chain joins TRBV11-2 to TRBJ2-3; 7 nucleotides line up with TRBD2. From germline, CDR1 is SGHAT and CDR2 FQNNGV. The J segment lost 1 base and the V segment lost 1 base, leaving 2 bases of the junction unmatched. The CDR3 has 15 amino acids. CDR3 DNA sequence: TGTGCCAGCAGCTTAGGCACTAGCGGCACAGATACGCAGTATTTT. Translation: CASSLGTSGTDTQYF.